This paragraph reports one T cell receptor beta chain. The specificity of this receptor is unknown. Base qualities are not recorded, but no much larger clone differs from it by a single base. Based on the germline V gene, the CDR1 and CDR2 sequences are LGHNA and YSLEER. Relative to germline, V is missing 0 bases and J is missing 2 bases, with 5 bases of the junction outside any gene match. From the cysteine through the phenylalanine, the CDR3 covers 16 amino acids. Only the CDR3 DNA is retained, 48 bases long and in frame from the first base. The data stem from a study of glioma-infiltrating T cells after dendritic cell vaccination listed by TCRdb under 2016. Turning to the overall study: A cohort of 15 glioblastoma patients from Phase I and II dendritic cell vaccination trials was included, of whom 9 were newly diagnosed and 6 had recurrent disease. Patients received autologous tumor lysate-pulsed dendritic cell vaccination between about 2002 and 2013. To make the vaccine, monocyte-derived dendritic cells were cultured for seven to eight days with IL-4 and GM-CSF and then pulsed overnight with autologous tumor lysate. Patients received three intradermal dendritic cell vaccine injections at biweekly intervals in the arm below the axilla. In glioblastoma patients vaccinated with dendritic cells, deep sequencing of TCR beta CDR3 regions served to measure tumor-infiltrating lymphocyte content and to compare repertoires between tumor and blood. Survival after dendritic cell vaccination was correlated with TCR sequencing metrics such as TIL content and the overlap between tumor and blood repertoires. Study-wide findings and limitations: After dendritic cell vaccination, a higher estimated pretreatment TIL content predicted longer time to progression and longer overall survival. The cohort was small and heterogeneous, few patients had complete blood and tumor sets, and even fewer had initial-recurrent tumor pairs. No direct relationship between TCR clonality and survival was found, suggesting a diverse polyclonal response may matter. The three-group TCR overlap response model was described as speculative and requiring prospective validation.

Using the immunoSEQ assay, TCRB CDR3 regions were amplified from around 2 micrograms of genomic DNA, or from all available DNA when less than that was on hand. Multiplex PCR used 60 forward primers for TCR V beta segments and 13 reverse primers for J beta segments. To estimate the number of reads per starting template, synthetic control templates were added to each sample at limiting dilution. The Illumina HiSeq System generated 87 bp sequencing reads. On the study's bioinformatics: PCR and sequencing errors were removed by a nearest neighbor algorithm that merged closely related sequences. TCR overlap was defined as the percentage of unique tumor TCR beta sequences that were also present in the same patient's peripheral blood. What TCRdb holds here is the immuneACCESS table cut down to in-frame rearrangements. Part of the clones is not present; checked against another copy, under half of the missing clones reflect an unresolved V gene, and the others are unexplained. The V and J calls and clone size were taken over from that table, and D and trimming were inferred from the DNA. This sample lists tens of thousands of clones; about nine tenths were detected once. 2% to 2.5% of the sample comes from the top ten.

In the paper's terms, the time point label means: after dendritic cell vaccination, including at tumor progression/relapse. Patients were selected on the basis of adequate residual fresh-frozen tumor tissue and more than two years of available survival data. Although molecular status otherwise differed among the glioblastoma patients, no patient had an isocitrate dehydrogenase mutation. PBMC collection took place before vaccination, two weeks after the third vaccination, and at tumor progression if progression occurred. Genomic DNA was extracted with the Qiagen DNeasy Blood extraction Kit. The sequence derives from a human donor with glioblastoma. Sequences were derived from blood, sampled after dendritic cell vaccination. Here the chain combines TRBV4-3 and TRBJ2-3; TRBD2 fits 7 bases in the junction. The DNA sequence is as follows: TGCGCCAGCAGCCAAGATGGTAGCGGGTTCACAGATACGCAGTATTTT. This is translated as CASSQDGSGFTDTQYF.